This TCR beta chain came from a study of blood T cell repertoires in COVID-19. On the study more broadly: The study drew acute and convalescent COVID-19 samples from the United States, Italy and Spain. T cells, B-cell-depleted T cells, or PBMCs provided the cDNA or gDNA that served as material.

Trimming stripped 3 bases from V and 5 bases from J, with 13 bases between. CDR1 MNHEY and CDR2 SMNVEV come from the germline V gene (reference sequence). The CDR3 contains 14 residues. This clone was detected once. Authors' processing steps: Amplified reference gene primers provided the basis for estimating nucleated cell counts. TCRdb's table, derived via immunoSEQ multiplex PCR, lists solely in-frame clones and lacks some. The V and J calls and the clone size are those of that table, but D and trimming were determined from the DNA. The sample has more than 100,000 clones, around 83% seen once. The sample consisted of peripheral blood. J is TRBJ2-5 and V is TRBV27, with D hard to call. This receptor was obtained from a woman aged 45-60 years with acute or convalescent COVID-19. The CDR3 spells CASSFAPFEETQYF. The CDR3 DNA sequence: TGTGCCAGCAGTTTTGCCCCTTTTGAGGAGACCCAGTACTTC.